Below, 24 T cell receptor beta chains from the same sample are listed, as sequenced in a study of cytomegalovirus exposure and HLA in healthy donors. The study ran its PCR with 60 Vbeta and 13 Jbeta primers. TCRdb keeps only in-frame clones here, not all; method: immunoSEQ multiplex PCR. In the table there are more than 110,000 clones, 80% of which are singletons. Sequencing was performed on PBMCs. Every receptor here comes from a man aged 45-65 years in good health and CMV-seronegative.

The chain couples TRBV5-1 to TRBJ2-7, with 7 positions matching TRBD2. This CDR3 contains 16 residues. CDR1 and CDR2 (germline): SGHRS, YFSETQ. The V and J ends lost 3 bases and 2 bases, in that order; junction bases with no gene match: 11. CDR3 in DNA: TGCGCCAGCAGCTCCCCCCTGAGGGAGGGCCCCTACGAGCAGTACTTC. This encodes CASSSPLREGPYEQYF.

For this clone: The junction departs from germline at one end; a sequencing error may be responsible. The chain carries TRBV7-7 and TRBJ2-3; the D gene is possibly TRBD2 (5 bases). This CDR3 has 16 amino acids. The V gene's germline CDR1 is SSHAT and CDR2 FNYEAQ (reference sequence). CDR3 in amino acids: CASSKDAGVSTDTQYF. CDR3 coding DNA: TGTGCTAGCAGTAAGGACGCCGGGGTTAGCACAGATACGCAGTATTTT. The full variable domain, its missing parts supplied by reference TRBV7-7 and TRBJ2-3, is GAGVSQSPRYKVTKRGQDVTLRCDPISSHATLYWYQQALGQGPEFLTYFNYEAQPDKSGLPSDRFSAERPEGSISTLTIQRTEQRDSAMYRCASSKDAGVSTDTQYFGPGTRLTVL.

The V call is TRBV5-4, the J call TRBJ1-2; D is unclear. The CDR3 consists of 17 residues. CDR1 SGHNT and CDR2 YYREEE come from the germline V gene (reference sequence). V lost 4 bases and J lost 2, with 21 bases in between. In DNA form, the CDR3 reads TGTGCCAGCAGCCAGCCCGGGGTGGGTGATAAAAACTATGGCTACACCTTC. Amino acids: CASSQPGVGDKNYGYTF.

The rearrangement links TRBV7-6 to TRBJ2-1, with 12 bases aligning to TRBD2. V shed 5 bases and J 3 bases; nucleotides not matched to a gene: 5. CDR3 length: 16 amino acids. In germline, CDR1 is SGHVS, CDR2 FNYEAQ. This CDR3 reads CASSPGLAGNYNEQFF. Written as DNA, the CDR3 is TGTGCCAGCAGCCCCGGACTAGCGGGAAACTACAATGAGCAGTTCTTC.

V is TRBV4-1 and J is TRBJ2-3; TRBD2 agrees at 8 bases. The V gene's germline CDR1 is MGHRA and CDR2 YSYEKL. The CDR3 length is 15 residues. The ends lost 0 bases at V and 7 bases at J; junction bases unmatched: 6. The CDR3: CASSQDWAGGNTQYF. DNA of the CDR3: TGCGCCAGCAGCCAAGATTGGGCGGGAGGAAATACGCAGTATTTT.

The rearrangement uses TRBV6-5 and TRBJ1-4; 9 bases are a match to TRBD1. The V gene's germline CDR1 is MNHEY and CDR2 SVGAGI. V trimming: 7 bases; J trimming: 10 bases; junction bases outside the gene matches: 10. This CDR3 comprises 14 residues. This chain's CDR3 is CASNTQGAKGKLFF. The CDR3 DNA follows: TGTGCCAGCAATACACAGGGGGCGAAGGGAAAACTGTTTTTT.

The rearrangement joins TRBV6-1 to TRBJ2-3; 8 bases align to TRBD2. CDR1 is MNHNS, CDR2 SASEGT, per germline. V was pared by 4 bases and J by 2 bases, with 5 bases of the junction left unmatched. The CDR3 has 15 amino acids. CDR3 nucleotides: TGTGCCAGCAGTGCGGGAGGGCCTGTCACAGATACGCAGTATTTT. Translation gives CASSAGGPVTDTQYF.

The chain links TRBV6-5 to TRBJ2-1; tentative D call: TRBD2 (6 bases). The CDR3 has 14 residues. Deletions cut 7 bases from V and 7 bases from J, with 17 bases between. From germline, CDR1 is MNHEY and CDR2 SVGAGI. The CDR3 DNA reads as TGTGCCAGCACCGGAAGTCGCCGGGGGAATGAGCAGTTCTTC. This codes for CASTGSRRGNEQFF.

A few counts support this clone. CDR3 nucleotides: TGTGCCAGCAGCAGCCTGACAGGGGACACCGGGGAGCTGTTTTTT. It codes for CASSSLTGDTGELFF. The chain carries TRBV5-6 and TRBJ2-2, with 8 bases that match TRBD1. With V trimmed by 4 bases and J by 3 bases, 5 bases remained unmatched. CDR1 is SGHDT, CDR2 YYEEEE, per germline. CDR3 size: 15 residues.

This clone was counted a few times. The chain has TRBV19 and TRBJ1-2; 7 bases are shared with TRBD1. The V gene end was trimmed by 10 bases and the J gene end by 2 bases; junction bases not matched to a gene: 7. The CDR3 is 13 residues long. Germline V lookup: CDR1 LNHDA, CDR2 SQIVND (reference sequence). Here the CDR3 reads CATQQTGNYGYTF. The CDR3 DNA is TGTGCCACACAACAGACAGGGAACTATGGCTACACCTTC.

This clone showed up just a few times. The DNA of the CDR3 is TGTGCCAGCAGTGGGGACAGGGGAGTTCACGAGCAGTACTTC. Its translation is CASSGDRGVHEQYF. The chain couples TRBV25-1 to TRBJ2-7; 10 bases align to TRBD1. With 4 bases clipped from V and 5 bases from J, the junction kept 5 bases outside the gene matches. This CDR3 comprises 14 residues. The germline CDR1 and CDR2 sequences are MGHDK and SYGVNS.

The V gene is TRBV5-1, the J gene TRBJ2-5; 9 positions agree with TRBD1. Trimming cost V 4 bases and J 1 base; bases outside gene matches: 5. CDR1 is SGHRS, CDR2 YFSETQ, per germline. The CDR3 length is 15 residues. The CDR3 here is CASSQGTGTQETQYF. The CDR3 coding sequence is TGCGCCAGCAGCCAGGGGACAGGGACCCAAGAGACCCAGTACTTC.

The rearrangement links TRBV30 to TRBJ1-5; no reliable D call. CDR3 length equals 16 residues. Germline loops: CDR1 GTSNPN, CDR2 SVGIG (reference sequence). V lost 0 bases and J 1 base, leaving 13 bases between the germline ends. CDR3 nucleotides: TGTGCCTGGAGTGTACCGGGAGGAGTGAGCAATCAGCCCCAGCATTTT. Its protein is CAWSVPGGVSNQPQHF.

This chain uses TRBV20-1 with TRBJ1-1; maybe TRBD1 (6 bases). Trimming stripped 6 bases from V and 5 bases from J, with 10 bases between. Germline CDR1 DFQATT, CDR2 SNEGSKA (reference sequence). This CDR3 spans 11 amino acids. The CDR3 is CSAVRGTEAFF. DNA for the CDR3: TGCAGTGCCGTCAGGGGTACTGAAGCTTTCTTT.

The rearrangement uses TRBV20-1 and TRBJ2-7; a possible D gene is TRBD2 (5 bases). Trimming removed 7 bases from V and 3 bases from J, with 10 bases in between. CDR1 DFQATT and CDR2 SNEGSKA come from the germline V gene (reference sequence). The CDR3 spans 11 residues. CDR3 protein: CSGGGRYEQYF. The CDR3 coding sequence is TGCAGTGGAGGAGGACGCTACGAGCAGTACTTC.

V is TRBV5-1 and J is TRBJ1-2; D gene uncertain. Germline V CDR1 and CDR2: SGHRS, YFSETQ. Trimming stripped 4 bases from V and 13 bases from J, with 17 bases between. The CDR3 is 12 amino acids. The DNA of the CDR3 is TGCGCCAGCAGCCCCGATACCCCCGGCGGCACCTTC. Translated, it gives CASSPDTPGGTF. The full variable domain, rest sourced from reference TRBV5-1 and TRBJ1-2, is KAGVTQTPRYLIKTRGQQVTLSCSPISGHRSVSWYQQTPGQGLQFLFEYFSETQRNKGNFPGRFSGRQFSNSRSEMNVSTLELGDSALYLCASSPDTPGGTFGSGTRLTVV.

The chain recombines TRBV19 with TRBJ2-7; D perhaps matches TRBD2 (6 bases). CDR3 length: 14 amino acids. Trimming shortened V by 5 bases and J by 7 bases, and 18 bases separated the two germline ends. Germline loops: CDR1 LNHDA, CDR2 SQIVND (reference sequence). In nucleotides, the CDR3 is TGTGCCAGTAGTGGCCGGGACTTCCCTCTTGAGCAGTACTTC. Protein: CASSGRDFPLEQYF.

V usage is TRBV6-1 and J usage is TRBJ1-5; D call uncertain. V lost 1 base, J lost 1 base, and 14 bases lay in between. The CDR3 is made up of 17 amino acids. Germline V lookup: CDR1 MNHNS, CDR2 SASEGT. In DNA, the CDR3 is TGTGCCAGCAGTGAAGATGCCGGAGGGAACAGCAATCAGCCCCAGCATTTT. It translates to CASSEDAGGNSNQPQHF.

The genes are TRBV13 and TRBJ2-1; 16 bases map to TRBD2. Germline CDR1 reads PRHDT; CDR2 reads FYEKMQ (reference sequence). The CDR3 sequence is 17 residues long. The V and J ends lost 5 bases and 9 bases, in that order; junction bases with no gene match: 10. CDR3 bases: TGTGCCAGCAGCGCCGGGACTAGCGGGGGGGCAGTTGTTGAGCAGTTCTTC. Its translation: CASSAGTSGGAVVEQFF.

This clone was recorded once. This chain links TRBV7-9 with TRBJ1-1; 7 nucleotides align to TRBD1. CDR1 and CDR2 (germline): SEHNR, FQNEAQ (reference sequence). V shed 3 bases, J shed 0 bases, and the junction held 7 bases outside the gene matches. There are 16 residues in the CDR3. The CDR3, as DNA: TGTGCCAGCAGCTTCTTGACAGGGATCCTGAACACTGAAGCTTTCTTT. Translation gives CASSFLTGILNTEAFF. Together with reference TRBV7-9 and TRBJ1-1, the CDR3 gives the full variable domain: DTGVSQNPRHKITKRGQNVTFRCDPISEHNRLYWYRQTLGQGPEFLTYFQNEAQLEKSRLLSDRFSAERPKGSFSTLEIQRTEQGDSAMYLCASSFLTGILNTEAFFGQGTRLTVV.

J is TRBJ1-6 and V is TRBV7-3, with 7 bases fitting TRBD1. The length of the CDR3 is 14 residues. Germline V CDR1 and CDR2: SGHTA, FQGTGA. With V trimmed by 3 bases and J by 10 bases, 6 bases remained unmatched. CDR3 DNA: TGTGCCAGCAGCTTTCAGGGGGTAGGATCACCCCTCCACTTT. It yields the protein CASSFQGVGSPLHF.

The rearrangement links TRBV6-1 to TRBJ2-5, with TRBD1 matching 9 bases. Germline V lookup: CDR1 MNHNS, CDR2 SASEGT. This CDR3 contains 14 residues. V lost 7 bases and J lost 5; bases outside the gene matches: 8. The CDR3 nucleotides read TGTGCCAGCATCCTAACAGGGGGCTTCGAGACCCAGTACTTC. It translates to CASILTGGFETQYF.

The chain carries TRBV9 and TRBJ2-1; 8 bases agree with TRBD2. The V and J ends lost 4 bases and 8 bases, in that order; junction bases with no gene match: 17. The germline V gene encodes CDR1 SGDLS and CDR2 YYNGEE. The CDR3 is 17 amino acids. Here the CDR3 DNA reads TGTGCCAGCAGCCCCTCCGGGGGGGAGCAGGGACGGGATGAGCAGTTCTTC. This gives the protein CASSPSGGEQGRDEQFF.

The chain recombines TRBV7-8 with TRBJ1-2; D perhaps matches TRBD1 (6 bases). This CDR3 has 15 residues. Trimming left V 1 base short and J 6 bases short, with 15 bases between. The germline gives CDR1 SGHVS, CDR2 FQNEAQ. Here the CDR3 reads CASSLVGGEGDGYTF. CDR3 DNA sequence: TGTGCCAGCAGCTTAGTGGGGGGGGAGGGGGATGGCTACACCTTC.